Following are 15 T cell receptor beta chains from one sample sequenced in a study of T cell responses to AZD1222 COVID-19 vaccine (dated by TCRdb to the early 2020s). Read against the paper, the sample's time point label means: about 28 days (+/-7) after the second vaccine dose. The treatment or condition label for this specimen denotes: meningococcal conjugate vaccine given as trial control. Library preparation was by the immunoSEQ multiplex PCR assay. What TCRdb holds here is the immuneACCESS table cut down to in-frame rearrangements. Part of the clones is not present; checked against another copy, under half of the missing clones reflect an unresolved V gene, and the others are unexplained. The sample includes about 140,000 clones, with around 90% observed a single time. Together, the top ten hold 4.5% to 5.5% of the sample. The input for sequencing was peripheral blood, taken 28 days after the second dose of the MenACWY control vaccine. Receptor source: an adult who received the MenACWY meningococcal vaccine as a control.

Only one count was recorded for this clone. The chain recombines TRBV7-9 with TRBJ1-2, with D unclear. V was pared by 2 bases and J by 8 bases, with 6 bases between. Germline V gene sequence: CDR1 SEHNR, CDR2 FQNEAQ (reference sequence). This CDR3 is built from 11 residues. The CDR3 DNA follows: TGTGCCAGCAGCTTATTTTACGGCTACACCTTC. This translates into CASSLFYGYTF.

This chain connects TRBV6-5 to TRBJ2-7, with D unresolved. The CDR3 loop spans 14 amino acids. Trimming pared 2 bases from V and 0 bases from J, leaving 8 bases between. Germline CDR1 is MNHEY and CDR2 is SVGAGI. The CDR3 reads CASSYRRYSYEQYF. DNA of the CDR3: TGTGCCAGCAGTTACCGCAGGTACTCCTACGAGCAGTACTTC.

CDR3 sequence: CASSLAPGPSDEQYF. The DNA of the CDR3 is TGTGCCAGCAGCTTAGCACCAGGGCCGTCGGACGAGCAGTACTTC. This chain links TRBV7-2 with TRBJ2-7; D is perhaps TRBD1 (5 bases). The CDR3 length is 15 residues. Trimming took 0 bases from V and 5 from J, leaving 14 bases between them. The germline V gene has CDR1 SGHTA and CDR2 FQGNSA.

By proportion, this clone is large (0.1 to 1%). The chain is built from TRBV3-1 (or the pseudogene TRBV3-2) and TRBJ1-1; no definite D call. This CDR3 region has 12 residues. Germline V gene data show CDR1 as LGHDT and CDR2 as YNNKEL (reference sequence). Between the trimmed V and J ends, which lost 11 bases and 3 bases, there was a span of 13 bases. CDR3 residues: CASCDGYTEAFF. CDR3 sequence (DNA): TGTGCCTCATGTGACGGGTACACTGAAGCTTTCTTT.

This chain joins TRBV7-9 and TRBJ2-2; D perhaps matches TRBD2 (5 bases). V was shortened by 5 bases and J by 4 bases, with 17 bases between the two germline ends. The CDR3 runs to 16 residues. The germline V gene has CDR1 SEHNR and CDR2 FQNEAQ (reference sequence). CDR3 amino acids: CASSLTSSIRTGELFF. The CDR3 DNA sequence: TGTGCCAGCAGCCTTACTAGTTCTATCCGCACCGGGGAGCTGTTTTTT. Complete variable domain (other parts from reference TRBV7-9 and TRBJ2-2): DTGVSQNPRHKITKRGQNVTFRCDPISEHNRLYWYRQTLGQGPEFLTYFQNEAQLEKSRLLSDRFSAERPKGSFSTLEIQRTEQGDSAMYLCASSLTSSIRTGELFFGEGSRLTVL.

The rearrangement uses TRBV3-1 (or the pseudogene TRBV3-2) and TRBJ2-2, with D unclear. Per germline, CDR1 LGHDT and CDR2 YNNKEL (reference sequence). Trimming removed 0 bases at V and 8 bases at J, with 13 bases between. This CDR3 is 15 amino acids long. In DNA form, the CDR3 reads TGTGCCAGCAGCCAAGATCCCCGGGTCGGAGGGGAGCTGTTTTTT. Translating it yields CASSQDPRVGGELFF.

This chain uses TRBV7-2 with TRBJ2-3; D might be TRBD1 (6 bases). V lost 5 bases to trimming and J lost 3 bases, with 9 bases between them. Germline V gene data show CDR1 as SGHTA and CDR2 as FQGNSA. This CDR3 has 13 residues. The DNA for the CDR3 is TGTGCCAGCAGCCAGGGACAAACAGATACGCAGTATTTT. The encoded protein is CASSQGQTDTQYF.

The rearrangement links TRBV11-2 to TRBJ2-7; 9 nucleotides line up with TRBD1. The CDR3 extends over 13 amino acids. CDR1 SGHAT and CDR2 FQNNGV come from the germline V gene. The ends lost 7 bases at V and 2 bases at J; junction bases unmatched: 3. This CDR3 reads CASTGTGTYEQYF. CDR3 DNA: TGTGCCAGCACAGGGACAGGGACCTACGAGCAGTACTTC.

This chain uses TRBV5-1 with TRBJ1-6, with TRBD1 matching 7 bases. Losses at the gene ends were 4 bases for V and 7 bases for J; bases not matched to a gene: 2. Per germline, CDR1 SGHRS and CDR2 YFSETQ. CDR3 length equals 13 residues. The CDR3 DNA reads TGCGCCAGCAGCGAGACAGGGAATTCACCCCTCCACTTT. Encoded protein: CASSETGNSPLHF.

The chain links TRBV12-3 or TRBV12-4 to TRBJ2-1, with D hard to call. This CDR3 spans 12 amino acids. The V gene lost 6 bases and the J gene lost 2 bases, with 5 bases spanning the gap. Here the CDR3 reads CASSPPYNEQFF. CDR3 DNA: TGTGCCAGCAGCCCCCCCTACAATGAGCAGTTCTTC.

This sequence joins TRBV5-1 and TRBJ1-2; tentatively, D is TRBD1 (5 bases). From germline, CDR1 is SGHRS and CDR2 YFSETQ. The CDR3 covers 14 residues. Trimming left V 4 bases short and J 9 bases short, with 19 bases between. CDR3 nucleotides: TGCGCCAGCAGCGGGGACGGAAAGCCACCTAGCTACACCTTC. Protein sequence: CASSGDGKPPSYTF. The full variable domain, completed using reference TRBV5-1 and TRBJ1-2, is KAGVTQTPRYLIKTRGQQVTLSCSPISGHRSVSWYQQTPGQGLQFLFEYFSETQRNKGNFPGRFSGRQFSNSRSEMNVSTLELGDSALYLCASSGDGKPPSYTFGSGTRLTVV.

This chain joins TRBV6-5 and TRBJ1-1, with D unclear. Trimming shortened V by 2 bases and J by 11 bases, and 15 bases separated the two germline ends. Germline values: CDR1 MNHEY, CDR2 SVGAGI. This CDR3 region has 13 residues. The chain's CDR3 is CASSYGQGSVAFF. The CDR3 coding sequence is TGTGCCAGCAGTTACGGCCAAGGGTCTGTGGCTTTCTTT.

The chain links TRBV7-3 to TRBJ2-5; 13 bases match TRBD2. The CDR3 has 17 amino acids. V lost 2 bases and J lost 5; bases outside the gene matches: 8. Looked up from germline, CDR1 is SGHTA and CDR2 is FQGTGA. The CDR3 region is CASSLGTSGVQGETQYF. In nucleotides, the CDR3 is TGTGCCAGCAGCTTAGGGACTAGCGGGGTCCAAGGGGAGACCCAGTACTTC. The whole variable domain, filled in from reference TRBV7-3 and TRBJ2-5, reads GAGVSQTPSNKVTEKGKYVELRCDPISGHTALYWYRQSLGQGPEFLIYFQGTGAADDSGLPNDRFFAVRPEGSVSTLKIQRTERGDSAVYLCASSLGTSGVQGETQYFGPGTRLLVL.

The chain couples TRBV7-9 to TRBJ1-4; D might be TRBD1 (5 bases). V lost 0 bases and J 8 bases, leaving 10 bases between the germline ends. CDR3 size: 14 residues. Germline CDR1 reads SEHNR; CDR2 reads FQNEAQ (reference sequence). CDR3 DNA: TGTGCCAGCAGCTTAGCCAGGGATGACGAAAAACTGTTTTTT. This sequence encodes CASSLARDDEKLFF.

This chain joins TRBV9 and TRBJ2-3; D not certain. The ends were cut back, 4 bases at V and 0 bases at J, with 6 bases in the middle. This CDR3 contains 13 residues. Germline values: CDR1 SGDLS, CDR2 YYNGEE. The CDR3 DNA follows: TGTGCCAGCAGCCCCCCAAGCACAGATACGCAGTATTTT. It translates to CASSPPSTDTQYF.